This T cell receptor beta chain was captured in a study of vaccination and CD4 T cells after COVID-19. Across the study: Taking of post-vaccine samples occurred a median approximately 72 days after dose two (range 14 to 241). The study's findings and limits: Although the median of SARS-CoV-2-reactive clonotypes rose from about 20 to 38, the change was not significant.

Worth noting for this clonotype: The antigen remains undetermined.

Trimming cost V 0 bases and J 1 base, with 8 bases left between them. The V gene's germline CDR1 is SGHRS and CDR2 YFSETQ. The CDR3 loop spans 16 amino acids. The Oncomine TCR Beta short-read assay sequenced DNA from cultured CD4+ T cells. TCRdb used MiXCR to reprocess the PCR reads, holding one entry per CDR3 protein. The sample consists of fewer than 18,000 distinct CDR3 sequences, roughly half of them appearing once. As to treatment: approximately nine-day PBMC culture with coronavirus spike peptide pools or control peptides (ViraFEST assay). First, ViraFEST expanded antigen-specific T cells with peptide pools, and next it sequenced the TCRs. After culture for about ten days, isolation of CD4+ T cells was performed by negative selection.

Sequencing was performed on CD4+ T cells from blood, cultured in vitro. The chain is built from TRBV5-1 and TRBJ1-6; a weak D match, TRBD1 (6 bases). The sequence derives from a human donor who had recovered from COVID-19. CDR3 loop: CASSLDRDSYNSPLHF. CDR3 sequence (DNA): TGCGCCAGCAGCTTGGACAGGGATTCCTATAATTCACCCCTCCACTTT.